This TCR beta chain was documented in a study of cytomegalovirus exposure and HLA in healthy donors. Study findings and constraints: The dataset shows that most TCR sequences were rare, while some public TCRs occurred in many donors. Later on, analysis showed that most CMV-associated TCR beta chains appeared to be HLA-restricted. Earlier findings revealed that most TCR beta V segments proved productive either about 87% or about 30% of the time.

PCR amplification relied on 60 Vbeta primers (plus 13 Jbeta primers). The table came from immunoSEQ multiplex PCR; TCRdb's copy has only in-frame clones and leaves some out. Of some 170,000 clones listed, about three quarters are singletons. The CDR3 has 15 residues. The V segment lost 7 bases and the J segment 6 bases; nucleotides outside the gene matches: 10. CDR1 and CDR2 (germline): MDHEN, SYDVKM. On this clone: Antigen: not known.

This sequence was found in a woman younger than 45 in good health and CMV-seronegative. Sequencing used PBMCs. The chain is built from TRBV28 and TRBJ2-1; 9 bases are shared with TRBD1. CDR3 bases: TGTGCCAGCATGACATTCGGGACAGGGCTCAATGAGCAGTTCTTC. Amino acids: CASMTFGTGLNEQFF.